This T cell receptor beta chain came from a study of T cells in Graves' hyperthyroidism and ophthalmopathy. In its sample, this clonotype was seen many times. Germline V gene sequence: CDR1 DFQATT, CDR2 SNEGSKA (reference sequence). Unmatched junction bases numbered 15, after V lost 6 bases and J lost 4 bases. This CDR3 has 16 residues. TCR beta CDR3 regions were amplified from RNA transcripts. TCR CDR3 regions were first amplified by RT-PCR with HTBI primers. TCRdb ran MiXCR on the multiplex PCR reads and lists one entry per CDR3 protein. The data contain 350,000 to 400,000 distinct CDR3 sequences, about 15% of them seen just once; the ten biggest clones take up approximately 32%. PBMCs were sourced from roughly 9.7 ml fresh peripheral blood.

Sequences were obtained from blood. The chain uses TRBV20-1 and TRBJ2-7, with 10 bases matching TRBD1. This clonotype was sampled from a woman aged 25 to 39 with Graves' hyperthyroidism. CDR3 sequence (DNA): TGCAGTGCCCCGGACAGGGGGGCCCAACGGCCATACGAGCAGTACTTC. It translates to CSAPDRGAQRPYEQYF.